Following are 23 T cell receptor beta chains from one sample sequenced in a study of cytotoxic CD8 clonotypes in ibrutinib-treated CLL. The protocol was immunoSEQ multiplex PCR, while the TCRdb copy is restricted to in-frame clones and leaves out a portion. The data hold some 300,000 clones, with about 77% observed a single time. Sequenced material: PBMCs, taken before ibrutinib treatment. The receptors here all came from a human donor with chronic lymphocytic leukemia.

This clone was observed a single time. The chain has TRBV6-1 and TRBJ2-7; 7 bases map to TRBD2. Losses at the gene ends were 1 base for V and 5 bases for J; bases not matched to a gene: 17. From germline, CDR1 is MNHNS and CDR2 SASEGT. The CDR3 sequence is 18 residues long. The CDR3 region is CASSEDVRGSSLGHEQYF. The CDR3 bases are TGTGCCAGCAGTGAAGACGTTCGCGGGAGTAGTTTAGGGCACGAGCAGTACTTC.

The V call is TRBV7-9, the J call TRBJ1-2, with D possibly being TRBD1 (6 bases). V was clipped by 5 bases and J by 4 bases, with 11 bases between them. Germline V CDR1 and CDR2: SEHNR, FQNEAQ (reference sequence). The CDR3 length is 13 residues. CDR3 in amino acids: CASSQTGPYGYTF. In nucleotides, the CDR3 is TGTGCCAGCAGCCAGACAGGCCCCTATGGCTACACCTTC.

The chain uses TRBV5-4 and TRBJ2-7; D is unresolved. The CDR3 has 17 amino acids. The germline V gene has CDR1 SGHNT and CDR2 YYREEE (reference sequence). The V end lost 0 bases, the J end lost 0 bases, and 16 bases lay between the germline ends. CDR3 region: CASSLDSLARGSYEQYF. In DNA form, the CDR3 reads TGTGCCAGCAGCTTGGATTCTCTCGCGCGAGGCTCCTACGAGCAGTACTTC.

The chain combines TRBV5-1 with TRBJ2-7, with 14 bases matching TRBD2. V gave up 5 bases and J gave up 6 bases; unmatched junction bases: 4. The germline V gene has CDR1 SGHRS and CDR2 YFSETQ. This CDR3 comprises 14 residues. The CDR3 DNA follows: TGCGCCAGCAGTTTGACTAGCGGGAGGGGCGAGCAGTACTTC. It is translated as CASSLTSGRGEQYF.

The chain uses TRBV4-2 and TRBJ2-7; D ambiguous. This CDR3 is 13 amino acids long. CDR1 and CDR2 from the germline V gene are LGHNA and YNFKEQ. Trimming shortened V by 3 bases and J by 6 bases, and 12 bases separated the two germline ends. CDR3 nucleotide sequence: TGTGCCAGCAGCCATGAGCCATGGGGCGAGCAGTACTTC. Amino acid sequence: CASSHEPWGEQYF.

V is TRBV9 and J is TRBJ2-3, with 7 positions matching TRBD2. The CDR3 runs to 15 residues. Trimming removed 4 bases from V and 5 bases from J; junction bases left unmatched: 10. The germline gives CDR1 SGDLS, CDR2 YYNGEE. The CDR3 DNA reads TGTGCCAGCAGCCCTTTCGCCCGGGAGGTAGATACGCAGTATTTT. This sequence encodes CASSPFAREVDTQYF.

This clone was counted only a few times. This same CDR3 is encoded by further DNA sequences in the sample. This chain joins TRBV7-2 and TRBJ2-7; D gene ambiguous. This CDR3 is built from 11 residues. The germline V gene encodes CDR1 SGHTA and CDR2 FQGNSA. Deletions cut 6 bases from V and 4 bases from J, with 7 bases between. The CDR3 spells CASSLEYEQYF. DNA of the CDR3: TGTGCCAGCAGTCTAGAGTACGAGCAGTACTTC.

This sequence joins TRBV7-2 and TRBJ2-3; 8 nucleotides line up with TRBD2. The CDR3 runs 15 residues. Trimming cost V 7 bases and J 4 bases; bases outside gene matches: 10. Germline V gives CDR1 SGHTA, CDR2 FQGNSA. The CDR3: CASTLAGRAPDTQYF. CDR3 sequence (DNA): TGTGCCAGCACACTAGCCGGGAGGGCCCCAGATACGCAGTATTTT.

The chain couples TRBV5-1 to TRBJ2-7; no reliable D call. CDR3 length: 12 amino acids. The V and J ends lost 4 bases and 4 bases respectively, with 9 bases between them. The germline V gene has CDR1 SGHRS and CDR2 YFSETQ. In DNA form, the CDR3 reads TGCGCCAGCAGCCCTGACACTTACGAGCAGTACTTC. Amino acids: CASSPDTYEQYF.

The chain joins TRBV5-1 to TRBJ2-7, with 10 bases identical to TRBD1. The CDR3 runs 15 residues. Germline CDR1 and CDR2: SGHRS and YFSETQ. J gave up 2 bases and V 5 bases, and 7 bases lay outside the gene matches. This chain's CDR3 is CASRLAGTGAYEQYF. Written as DNA, the CDR3 is TGCGCCAGCAGGCTCGCCGGGACAGGGGCCTACGAGCAGTACTTC.

J is TRBJ2-1 and V is TRBV5-1; no clear D. Germline V gene lookup returns CDR1 SGHRS and CDR2 YFSETQ. The CDR3 extends over 15 amino acids. V was pared by 4 bases and J by 0 bases, with 11 bases between. The CDR3 nucleotides read TGCGCCAGCAGCCAAGCCCCTAGCTCCTACAATGAGCAGTTCTTC. Encoded protein: CASSQAPSSYNEQFF.

This chain joins TRBV2 and TRBJ2-2; 13 bases line up with TRBD2. This CDR3 contains 15 residues. The trim removed 7 bases at V and 5 bases at J, leaving 4 bases unmatched. CDR1 and CDR2 (germline): SNHLY, FYNNEI. CDR3 amino acids: CASTLAGGRTGELFF. The CDR3 nucleotides are TGTGCCAGCACACTAGCGGGGGGGAGGACCGGGGAGCTGTTTTTT.

This chain uses TRBV6-1 with TRBJ2-1; 9 nucleotides line up with TRBD1. Germline V gene sequence: CDR1 MNHNS, CDR2 SASEGT. The CDR3 loop spans 15 amino acids. J lost 4 bases, V lost 10 bases, and 11 bases had no gene match. CDR3 in amino acids: CATHHRDRAYNEQFF. The CDR3, as DNA: TGTGCCACGCACCACCGGGACAGGGCTTACAATGAGCAGTTCTTC.

V usage is TRBV29-1 and J usage is TRBJ1-3; D remains ambiguous. CDR3 length equals 15 residues. Looked up from germline, CDR1 is SQVTM and CDR2 is ANQGSEA. V was pared by 3 bases and J by 1 base, with 13 bases between. The CDR3 DNA is TGCAGCGTTGACGTAATCGGTCGATCTGGAAACACCATATATTTT. This translates into CSVDVIGRSGNTIYF. The whole variable domain, filled in from reference TRBV29-1 and TRBJ1-3, reads SAVISQKPSRDICQRGTSLTIQCQVDSQVTMMFWYRQQPGQSLTLIATANQGSEATYESGFVIDKFPISRPNLTFSTLTVSNMSPEDSSIYLCSVDVIGRSGNTIYFGEGSWLTVV.

The rearrangement uses TRBV27 and TRBJ2-7; 9 bases fit TRBD2. The germline gives CDR1 MNHEY, CDR2 SMNVEV (reference sequence). V lost 7 bases, J lost 4 bases, and 8 bases stayed unmatched. This CDR3 is 14 amino acids long. CDR3 in amino acids: CASNRSGRGYEQYF. The CDR3 DNA follows: TGTGCCAGCAACCGTAGCGGGAGAGGTTACGAGCAGTACTTC.

This clone was counted a few times. The chain is built from TRBV18 and TRBJ2-4; 9 bases match TRBD1. This CDR3 is built from 15 residues. V was pared by 5 bases and J by 8 bases, with 10 bases of the junction left unmatched. Germline assignment: CDR1 KGHSH and CDR2 LQKENI. CDR3 nucleotides: TGTGCCAGCTCAAGCCGGGACAGGGTTATCCACATTCAGTACTTC. Its protein product is CASSSRDRVIHIQYF.

V is TRBV4-1 and J is TRBJ2-7, with D perhaps assigned TRBD1 or TRBD2 (6 bases each). CDR3 length: 17 amino acids. Germline values: CDR1 MGHRA, CDR2 YSYEKL. Trimming left V 1 base short and J 2 bases short, with 18 bases between. The CDR3 bases are TGCGCCAGCAGCCAAGTCCGGGGGCGAGGAAGCACCTACGAGCAGTACTTC. Protein product: CASSQVRGRGSTYEQYF.

The CDR3 DNA reads as TGCGCCAGCAGCTTGGGTGGGAAAGTGAACACTGAAGCTTTCTTT. Translated, it gives CASSLGGKVNTEAFF. The J gene is TRBJ1-1, the V gene TRBV5-1; D is unresolved. This CDR3 has 15 amino acids. Looked up from germline, CDR1 is SGHRS and CDR2 is YFSETQ. The V end lost 0 bases, the J end lost 0 bases, and 9 bases lay between the germline ends.

This clone was recorded once. The chain carries TRBV7-3 and TRBJ2-3; tentatively, D is TRBD1 (5 bases). Germline CDR1 reads SGHTA; CDR2 reads FQGTGA. Trimming stripped 4 bases from V and 0 bases from J, with 14 bases between. This CDR3 region has 16 residues. Here the CDR3 DNA reads TGTGCCAGCAGCTCAAGGGGCGGAACTAGCACAGATACGCAGTATTTT. This encodes CASSSRGGTSTDTQYF. Filled out from reference TRBV7-3 and TRBJ2-3, the complete variable domain reads GAGVSQTPSNKVTEKGKYVELRCDPISGHTALYWYRQSLGQGPEFLIYFQGTGAADDSGLPNDRFFAVRPEGSVSTLKIQRTERGDSAVYLCASSSRGGTSTDTQYFGPGTRLTVL.

The chain recombines TRBV18 with TRBJ2-1; TRBD1 aligns across 8 bases. The germline V gene has CDR1 KGHSH and CDR2 LQKENI. CDR3 length: 15 residues. V shed 5 bases and J 5 bases; nucleotides not matched to a gene: 8. The CDR3 nucleotides are TGTGCCAGCTCAACTAGACAGGGGAGTAACAATGAGCAGTTCTTC. Its translation is CASSTRQGSNNEQFF.

V usage is TRBV12-5 and J usage is TRBJ2-3, with unresolved D. Trimming removed 1 base at V and 6 bases at J, with 5 bases between. The CDR3 totals 12 residues. Germline lookup yields CDR1 LGHNT and CDR2 FRNRAP. For the CDR3, the DNA is TGTGCTAGTGGTTTGGGGGGTGATACGCAGTATTTT. Encoded protein: CASGLGGDTQYF.

This chain joins TRBV28 and TRBJ2-4, with D possibly being TRBD1 (6 bases). The CDR3 extends over 15 amino acids. With 7 bases removed from V and 0 bases from J, the gap between germline ends came to 13 bases. The germline V gene has CDR1 MDHEN and CDR2 SYDVKM. CDR3 sequence: CASTKDREAKNIQYF. The CDR3 region has the DNA TGTGCCAGCACCAAGGACAGAGAAGCCAAAAACATTCAGTACTTC.

The chain recombines TRBV13 with TRBJ2-7, with 7 bases identical to TRBD1. The CDR3 covers 13 residues. J lost 1 base, V lost 6 bases, and 3 bases had no gene match. From germline, CDR1 is PRHDT and CDR2 FYEKMQ (reference sequence). The CDR3 region is CASRRQGSYEQYF. CDR3 sequence (DNA): TGTGCCAGCAGGCGACAGGGATCCTACGAGCAGTACTTC.